A single sample is the source of the 30 T cell receptor beta chains below, sequenced in a study of CD8+CD57+ T cells in acquired aplastic anemia. Before being chosen for sequencing, patients had shown CD8+CD57+ cell expansion by flow cytometry. TCR beta VDJ combinations and CDR3 sequences were profiled from genomic DNA. One entry per CDR3 protein, called by TCRdb with MiXCR from the reads. Here the sample spans 270,000 or so distinct CDR3 sequences, less than 85% being singletons. Sequencing was carried out using sorted CD4+, CD8+, or CD8+CD57+ T cells (not recorded which) from PBMCs. The receptors were sampled from a human donor with aplastic anemia.

This clonotype was observed a handful of times. The chain carries TRBV2 and TRBJ1-1; no reliable D call. Germline loops: CDR1 SNHLY, CDR2 FYNNEI. Trimming pared 6 bases from V and 5 bases from J, leaving 13 bases between. The CDR3 has 13 amino acids. This CDR3 is CASSLSVGTEAFF. The CDR3 DNA follows: TGTGCCAGCAGCTTGTCCGTAGGAACTGAAGCTTTCTTT.

About this clonotype: It is unclear where the CDR3 begins or ends on the DNA, so no DNA is shown, and the CDR3 is as TCRdb lists it. V gene TRBV9 combines with J gene TRBJ2-2; the table's TRBD2 call for D was not verified on the DNA. Germline loops: CDR1 SGDLS, CDR2 YYNGEE. Ends included, the CDR3 has 14 residues. CDR3 sequence reads: CASGLTSTTQYFVF.

The chain carries TRBV7-9 and TRBJ2-7; no clear D. This CDR3 spans 12 amino acids. CDR1 is SEHNR and CDR2 is FQNEAQ in the germline V gene (reference sequence). V lost 5 bases and J lost 3, with 8 bases in between. This CDR3 reads CASSRSNYEQYF. For the CDR3, the DNA is TGTGCCAGCAGCCGATCCAACTACGAGCAGTACTTC.

This chain connects TRBV7-8 to TRBJ2-5; 9 nucleotides align to TRBD2. CDR1 and CDR2 (germline): SGHVS, FQNEAQ. The CDR3 loop spans 15 amino acids. With 4 bases clipped from V and 9 bases from J, the junction kept 12 bases outside the gene matches. This chain's CDR3 is CASSSAGGSDTPQYF. The CDR3 DNA reads TGTGCCAGCAGCTCAGCGGGAGGTTCCGATACGCCCCAGTACTTC.

The V and J genes are TRBV15 and TRBJ1-4; the D gene is possibly TRBD1 (6 bases). CDR1 and CDR2 from the germline V gene are LNHNV and YYDKDF (reference sequence). Trimming removed 3 bases from V and 4 bases from J, with 12 bases in between. The CDR3 is 15 residues long. The CDR3 DNA is TGTGCCACCAGCAGCTCCCGGACAGTTAATGAAAAACTGTTTTTT. It encodes CATSSSRTVNEKLFF.

A remark on this clonotype: No conserved phenylalanine or tryptophan ends this CDR3, so it is likely a read error. The DNA is omitted, as the CDR3 cannot be located on it reliably, and the CDR3 follows TCRdb's listing. The chain couples TRBV7-9 to TRBJ2-3; the table's D call of TRBD2 was not tested on the DNA. Termini included, the CDR3 measures 14 amino acids. In germline, CDR1 is SEHNR, CDR2 FQNEAQ (reference sequence). The CDR3 here is CACSFQRSGGRDEH.

A note on this clonotype: The junction differs from germline at one of its ends, possibly a read error. This chain links TRBV7-8 with TRBJ1-4; no definite D call. Germline assignment: CDR1 SGHVS and CDR2 FQNEAQ. This CDR3 contains 15 residues. The CDR3 DNA follows: TGCGCCAGCAGCCATTATCCAGACGTTACAGAAAAACTGTTTTTT. It specifies CASSHYPDVTEKLFF.

The chain links TRBV7-9 to TRBJ2-1, with TRBD2 matching 12 bases. The junction had 16 bases not matched to a gene; V was cut back by 6 bases and J by 16 bases. From germline, CDR1 is SEHNR and CDR2 FQNEAQ (reference sequence). The CDR3 runs to 15 residues. CDR3 bases: TGTGCCAGCAGTCTAGCGGGGGGGGTGACCCAGGACTACTTCTTC. Residues: CASSLAGGVTQDYFF.

Notes on this clonotype: This CDR3 fails to terminate in the conserved phenylalanine or tryptophan, so it likely reflects a read error. The chain joins TRBV7-3 to TRBJ2-3, with a possible D match to TRBD2 (5 bases). Trimming left V 5 bases short and J 10 bases short, with 13 bases between. The CDR3 sequence is 12 residues long. The V gene's germline CDR1 is SGHTA and CDR2 FQGTGA. The chain's CDR3 is CASSVGSDAQYL. The CDR3 DNA reads TGTGCCAGCAGCGTAGGTAGCGACGCGCAGTATCTG.

Worth noting for this clonotype: A read error may produce the germline difference seen at one junction end. This chain uses TRBV7-6 with TRBJ2-3; D might be TRBD1 (5 bases). Germline CDR1 and CDR2: SGHVS and FNYEAQ. The CDR3 runs to 14 residues. CDR3 DNA sequence: TGTGCCAGCACCCTAGTGGGTGTCCCAGATGGGGCGAACTTT. The encoded protein is CASTLVGVPDGANF.

V and J are TRBV4-2 and TRBJ2-3; D is undetermined. This CDR3 is 14 amino acids long. With 1 base removed from V and 2 bases from J, the gap between germline ends came to 7 bases. Per the germline V gene, CDR1 is LGHNA and CDR2 is YNFKEQ. The CDR3 DNA sequence: TGTGCCAGCAGCCAAGGGAGTAACACAGATACGCAGTATTTT. Translating gives CASSQGSNTDTQYF.

The chain couples TRBV20-1 to TRBJ2-7; 11 bases match TRBD2. J lost 7 bases, V lost 3 bases, and 14 bases had no gene match. Germline V gene data show CDR1 as DFQATT and CDR2 as SNEGSKA (reference sequence). The CDR3 has 16 amino acids. The CDR3 loop reads CSARGSSGGVSEEQYF. The CDR3 region has the DNA TGCAGTGCTAGGGGTAGTAGCGGGGGGGTCTCGGAAGAGCAGTACTTC.

Comment on this clonotype: One junction end does not reproduce the germline sequence, and a read error may be involved. The V gene is TRBV7-9, the J gene TRBJ2-3, with D tentatively TRBD2 (5 bases). From germline, CDR1 is SEHNR and CDR2 FQNEAQ (reference sequence). This CDR3 is 13 amino acids long. As DNA, the CDR3 is TGTGCCAGCAGCTTCGTGCCCGGGGAGCTGTATTTTTTT. This sequence encodes CASSFVPGELYFF.

Of note for this clonotype: This could be a read error, since a much larger clone is one nucleotide away. No conserved phenylalanine or tryptophan ends this CDR3, so it is likely a read error. The limits of the CDR3 on the DNA are not certain, so only TCRdb's listed CDR3 is given. The J gene is TRBJ2-3, the V gene TRBV2; the table's D gene call, TRBD1, was not cross checked with the DNA. The length of the CDR3 is 15 amino acids, counting both ends. The V gene's germline CDR1 is SNHLY and CDR2 FYNNEI. Here the CDR3 reads CASGDGGTATQYFYS.

This clonotype was seen a few times. This sequence joins TRBV2 and TRBJ2-7; D is ambiguous. The CDR3 contains 11 residues. Trimming removed 3 bases from V and 2 bases from J, with 2 bases in between. In germline, CDR1 is SNHLY, CDR2 FYNNEI. The chain's CDR3 is CASSEAYEQYF. DNA for the CDR3: TGTGCCAGCAGTGAGGCCTACGAGCAGTACTTC.

CDR3 protein: CASSLTGSTSNEQFF. In DNA form, the CDR3 reads TGTGCCAGTAGTCTTACAGGGAGTACCTCCAATGAGCAGTTCTTC. The chain recombines TRBV19 with TRBJ2-1; possibly TRBD1 for D (6 bases). The CDR3 spans 15 residues. Germline lookup yields CDR1 LNHDA and CDR2 SQIVND (reference sequence). V was clipped by 5 bases and J by 6 bases, with 17 bases between them.

Note on this clonotype: One end of the junction varies from germline; a read error may be responsible. This rearrangement joins TRBV7-2 to TRBJ2-1; TRBD2 might be the D (5 bases). This CDR3 is built from 13 residues. Germline V CDR1 and CDR2: SGHTA, FQGNSA. In DNA, the CDR3 is TGTGCCAGCAGTGATGAGCGGATCCATAAGCAGCTCTTC. This encodes CASSDERIHKQLF.

This sequence joins TRBV13 and TRBJ2-5; D tentatively fits TRBD1 or TRBD2 (6 bases each). Germline CDR1 PRHDT, CDR2 FYEKMQ (reference sequence). Trimming cost V 10 bases and J 14 bases, with 29 bases left between them. The CDR3 sequence is 14 residues long. CDR3 sequence: CATGDGGTHAPHYF. The DNA of the CDR3 is TGTGCCACCGGCGACGGGGGCACACATGCGCCGCATTACTTC.

Regarding this clonotype: The conserved phenylalanine or tryptophan is not found at the CDR3 terminus, so this likely reflects a read error. It is unclear where the CDR3 begins or ends on the DNA, so no DNA is shown, and the CDR3 is as TCRdb lists it. The rearrangement joins TRBV7-6 to TRBJ2-5; whether TRBD2, the table's D call, matches the DNA was not checked. CDR1 and CDR2 from the germline V gene are SGHVS and FNYEAQ. Ends included, the CDR3 has 14 residues. The CDR3 region is CASTIGRVPSGANV.

The chain uses TRBV19 and TRBJ1-1, with D possibly being TRBD1 (5 bases). Trimming left V 10 bases short and J 0 bases short, with 18 bases between. The CDR3 spans 15 residues. Germline CDR1 LNHDA, CDR2 SQIVND (reference sequence). The CDR3 DNA sequence: TGTGCCACTGCGGACTTACAGGTTATGAACACTGAAGCTTTCTTT. Protein sequence: CATADLQVMNTEAFF.

The genes are TRBV15 and TRBJ1-6; D gene uncertain. V lost 0 bases, J lost 0 bases, and 6 bases lay in between. The germline CDR1 and CDR2 sequences are LNHNV and YYDKDF (reference sequence). The CDR3 runs to 16 residues. The CDR3 sequence: CATSRDLSSYNSPLHF. The CDR3 DNA sequence: TGTGCCACCAGCAGAGATCTGAGCTCCTATAATTCACCCCTCCACTTT.

As regards this clonotype: A much larger clone lies a single base off, so this may be a read error. The chain combines TRBV5-5 with TRBJ2-7; D might be TRBD1 (5 bases). The length of the CDR3 is 12 residues. Germline lookup yields CDR1 SGHKS and CDR2 YYEKEE (reference sequence). V was cut by 0 bases and J by 4 bases, with 5 bases left in between. CDR3 region: CASSLDRYEQYV. In DNA, the CDR3 is TGTGCCAGCAGCTTGGACAGGTACGAGCAGTACGTC.

V is TRBV9 and J is TRBJ2-1; a possible D gene is TRBD2 (5 bases). The V gene's germline CDR1 is SGDLS and CDR2 YYNGEE. Trimming stripped 3 bases from V and 11 bases from J, with 24 bases between. The CDR3 has 16 residues. The DNA for the CDR3 is TGTGCCAGCAGCGATACTAGAAGCGGCGACAACACGCAGCAGTTCTTC. Its protein is CASSDTRSGDNTQQFF.

This clonotype has only a few counts. The limits of the CDR3 on the DNA are not certain, so only TCRdb's listed CDR3 is given. The chain joins TRBV7-2 to TRBJ1-1. CDR1 and CDR2 (germline): SGHTA, FQGNSA. The CDR3 region is 15 residues in length, termini included. The CDR3 region is CASSSGLNEQYVGFF.

The chain carries TRBV5-1 and TRBJ2-7; 7 bases map to TRBD1. The CDR3 is 18 residues long. Per the germline V gene, CDR1 is SGHRS and CDR2 is YFSETQ. Trimming at V came to 1 base and at J to 1 base, leaving 14 bases not matched to a gene. DNA of the CDR3: TGCGCCAGCAGCTTGTACGGTAACGGGACAGCCCTTTCCTACGAGCAGTACGTC. As protein: CASSLYGNGTALSYEQYV.

Comment on this clonotype: One end of the junction does not line up with germline, which may come from a read error. This chain joins TRBV7-3 and TRBJ2-3, with 8 bases identical to TRBD2. The CDR3 is 14 amino acids. CDR1 is SGHTA, CDR2 FQGTGA, per germline. The CDR3 DNA is TGTGCCAGCAGCTTTGCGGGAGGTCCCGGTACGCAGCAGTTT. As protein: CASSFAGGPGTQQF.

About this clonotype: A junction end diverges from the germline sequence, so it may reflect a read error. V and J are TRBV7-3 and TRBJ2-3; the D gene is possibly TRBD1 (6 bases). Per the germline V gene, CDR1 is SGHTA and CDR2 is FQGTGA. CDR3 length equals 14 residues. Here the CDR3 reads CASSLTTGADNEHF. DNA for the CDR3: TGTGCCAGCAGCCTGACGACAGGAGCCGACAATGAGCATTTT. Drawing the rest from reference TRBV7-3 and TRBJ2-3, the complete variable domain is GAGVSQTPSNKVTEKGKYVELRCDPISGHTALYWYRQSLGQGPEFLIYFQGTGAADDSGLPNDRFFAVRPEGSVSTLKIQRTERGDSAVYLCASSLTTGADNEHFGPGTRLTVL.

This sequence joins TRBV9 and TRBJ2-7; 14 bases match TRBD2. This CDR3 is built from 14 residues. With V trimmed by 4 bases and J by 6 bases, 3 bases remained unmatched. The V gene's germline CDR1 is SGDLS and CDR2 YYNGEE. CDR3 region: CASSTGTSGSEQYV. CDR3 DNA sequence: TGTGCCAGCAGCACGGGGACTAGCGGGAGCGAGCAGTACGTC.

This chain joins TRBV9 and TRBJ1-2; D possibly corresponds to TRBD1 (5 bases). Trimming removed 2 bases at V and 12 bases at J, with 23 bases between. CDR1 is SGDLS, CDR2 YYNGEE, per germline. The CDR3 consists of 15 residues. The CDR3 sequence is CASSVALADTYAHTF. Written as DNA, the CDR3 is TGTGCCAGCAGCGTGGCACTAGCGGACACATATGCGCACACCTTC. Supplemented by reference TRBV9 and TRBJ1-2, the full variable domain reads DSGVTQTPKHLITATGQRVTLRCSPRSGDLSVYWYQQSLDQGLQFLIQYYNGEERAKGNILERFSAQQFPDLHSELNLSSLELGDSALYFCASSVALADTYAHTFGSGTRLTVV.

This chain connects TRBV9 to TRBJ2-3, with TRBD2 identical over 13 bases. The V gene's germline CDR1 is SGDLS and CDR2 YYNGEE. This CDR3 region has 16 residues. V was clipped by 2 bases and J by 4 bases; unmatched bases: 4. CDR3 sequence (DNA): TGTGCCAGCAGCGTTGTAACTAGCGGGGGGGCAGATACGCAGTATTTT. Translation: CASSVVTSGGADTQYF.